The next 10 T cell receptor beta chains were all read from a single sample in a study of metastatic and nonmetastatic thyroid tumors. Each patient came to thyroid surgery without any prior treatment (of any kind). TCRdb ran MiXCR on the PCR reads. This table holds 8,000 to 10,000 clones, roughly a fifth found once. What was sequenced was adjacent normal tissue. The receptors shown here come from a female donor with papillary thyroid cancer or a benign thyroid nodule (not recorded which). Some clones in this sample may be carry-over from other donors' samples.

The table lists this clone with many counts. V is TRBV7-9 and J is TRBJ2-6, with D possibly TRBD2 on 6 matching bases. This CDR3 is 20 amino acids long. Deletions cut 2 bases from V and 0 bases from J, with 20 bases between. Looked up from germline, CDR1 is SEHNR and CDR2 is FQNEAQ (reference sequence). CDR3 region: CASSLFLRRGRISGANVLTF. CDR3 DNA sequence: TGTGCCAGCAGCTTATTCCTAAGGAGGGGAAGGATCTCTGGGGCCAACGTCCTGACTTTC.

This clone was observed many times. The V gene is TRBV30, the J gene TRBJ2-1, with 10 nucleotides matching TRBD2. The germline gives CDR1 GTSNPN, CDR2 SVGIG (reference sequence). This CDR3 comprises 17 residues. With V trimmed by 6 bases and J by 1 base, 12 bases remained unmatched. CDR3 DNA sequence: TGTGCCTGCAGGCGAGCGGGAGGGCCGACGTCCTACAATGAGCAGTTCTTC. Its protein product is CACRRAGGPTSYNEQFF.

This clone was picked up a small number of times. Additional DNA sequences in this sample encode the identical CDR3. The DNA of the CDR3 is TGTGCCAGCAGTTCCCTCAGCCTGACTATCGGTAGCGCTGCAGATACGCAGTATTTT. This encodes CASSSLSLTIGSAADTQYF. This chain connects TRBV28 to TRBJ2-3; D perhaps matches TRBD2 (5 bases). The CDR3 is 19 amino acids. Per germline, CDR1 MDHEN and CDR2 SYDVKM. V gave up 4 bases and J gave up 4 bases, with 27 bases separating them.

The rearrangement links TRBV12-3 or TRBV12-4 to TRBJ2-7, with D possibly being TRBD1 (6 bases). The CDR3 is made up of 13 amino acids. V was trimmed by 6 bases and J by 3 bases, leaving 12 bases between them. The CDR3 nucleotides read TGTGCCAGCAGCCTACTACAGGGCTACGAGCAGTACTTC. Residues: CASSLLQGYEQYF.

In this sample, this clone turned up a few times. At one boundary the junction diverges from the germline segment, which might be a read error. The chain uses TRBV12-3 or TRBV12-4 and TRBJ1-4; no firm D call. The CDR3 covers 16 residues. As DNA, the CDR3 is TGTGCCGGCAGCCTATTCCTTGGACTGCTTAATGAAAAACTGTTTTTT. Translating it yields CAGSLFLGLLNEKLFF.

This clone was recorded a few times. The gene calls are TRBV27 and TRBJ2-7, with TRBD1 as a possible D gene (6 bases). V dropped 6 bases and J dropped 2 bases, with 17 bases sitting between them. Germline V CDR1 and CDR2: MNHEY, SMNVEV (reference sequence). The CDR3 loop spans 15 amino acids. CDR3 sequence reads: CASSSRGSRTYEQYF. The CDR3 nucleotides are TGTGCCAGCAGCTCCAGGGGCAGCCGAACCTACGAGCAGTACTTC.

This clone was observed at least ten times. The chain carries TRBV28 and TRBJ2-5; D remains unclear. V dropped 5 bases and J dropped 5 bases, with 9 bases sitting between them. Germline V CDR1 and CDR2: MDHEN, SYDVKM. The CDR3 runs 12 residues. DNA for the CDR3: TGTGCCAGCAGTCTCCCGGTGGAGACCCAGTACTTC. It yields the protein CASSLPVETQYF.

This clone is termed medium-sized. Mismatch with germline at one junction end may stem from a read error. V gene TRBV6-1 combines with J gene TRBJ1-1; a weak D match, TRBD1 (5 bases). The CDR3 is 16 residues long. The germline gives CDR1 MNHNS, CDR2 SASEGT. CDR3 protein: CASSLQKGRLKTEAFF. CDR3 nucleotides: TGTGCCAGCAGCCTACAAAAGGGGAGGTTGAAAACTGAAGCTTTCTTT.

Only a few counts were recorded for this clone. J is TRBJ2-7 and V is TRBV11-2; tentative D call: TRBD2 (5 bases). There are 16 residues in the CDR3. CDR1 SGHAT and CDR2 FQNNGV come from the germline V gene. V gave up 6 bases and J gave up 2 bases, with 20 bases separating them. CDR3 in amino acids: CASRRYGRSRAYEQYF. The CDR3, as DNA: TGTGCCAGCAGAAGATATGGGCGATCGAGGGCCTACGAGCAGTACTTC.

This clone occurred many times. This chain connects TRBV5-5 to TRBJ1-3; no clear D gene. V was pared by 6 bases and J by 2 bases, with 15 bases between. Germline V lookup: CDR1 SGHKS, CDR2 YYEKEE (reference sequence). The CDR3 contains 15 residues. CDR3 sequence: CASNSGWQTGNTIYF. CDR3 nucleotides: TGTGCCAGCAACTCTGGGTGGCAGACTGGAAACACCATATATTTT.